Listed below are T cell receptor beta chains from one sample, sequenced in a study of blood T cell repertoires in COVID-19. Sequencing used immunoSEQ multiplex PCR; TCRdb keeps in-frame clones, though not all of them. The sample lists 85,000 to 120,000 clones; 70% to 90% were seen once. What was sequenced was peripheral blood. The receptor set was obtained from a man aged 50-60 years with active COVID-19. The CDR3 runs from the conserved cysteine through the conserved F or W. Each record gives: CDR3 DNA, CDR3 protein, V gene, clone size, J gene, D gene. The D gene is left open where the match is weak. A row's size may be missing; if present it is once, few, many or a size class.

TGTGCCTGGAGTGCTTGGGACAGCTCTTCACCCCTCCACTTT	CAWSAWDSSSPLHF	TRBV30	.	TRBJ1-6	TRBD1
TGTGCCAGCAGCTTGGGATTCAGGGGGCAGGAGACCCAGTACTTC	CASSLGFRGQETQYF	TRBV5-4	.	TRBJ2-5	TRBD1
TGTGCCAGCACCGGGTTAGTCGGCGTAAACTATGGCTACACCTTC	CASTGLVGVNYGYTF	TRBV2	.	TRBJ1-2	.
TGTGCCAGCAGCCCCGCCGGGGCGAACACCGGGGAGCTGTTTTTT	CASSPAGANTGELFF	TRBV5-4	.	TRBJ2-2	.
TGTGCCAGCGCCACCCGAGGGACAGGGGATGGCTACACCTTC	CASATRGTGDGYTF	TRBV7-8	.	TRBJ1-2	TRBD1
TGTGCCAGCAGCCAAGACCACGAGGTGGCTTTCTTT	CASSQDHEVAFF	TRBV3-1/TRBV3-2	.	TRBJ1-1	.
TGTGCCAGCAGCTTAATGGCCAGTAACTATGGCTACACCTTC	CASSLMASNYGYTF	TRBV7-2	.	TRBJ1-2	.
TGCAGCGTTGCAGGACAGCCCACCTACGAGCAGTACTTC	CSVAGQPTYEQYF	TRBV29-1	.	TRBJ2-7	.
TGTGCCAGCAGTCCGTCCGGGGGGTATCCCCTCCACTTT	CASSPSGGYPLHF	TRBV27	.	TRBJ1-6	.
TGTGCCAGCAGTCCGCGGGGGGGCCCCGGGGAGCTGTTTTTT	CASSPRGGPGELFF	TRBV13	once	TRBJ2-2	TRBD2
TGTGCCAGCAGTGAAGCCGGGGGGGGCACAGATACGCAGTATTTT	CASSEAGGGTDTQYF	TRBV2	.	TRBJ2-3	TRBD2
TGTGCCGGACGGACAGATAGCTCCTACGAGCAGTACTTC	CAGRTDSSYEQYF	TRBV2	.	TRBJ2-7	.
TGTGCCACGGGCGCGGGGGCCGTCAATCAGCCCCAGCATTTT	CATGAGAVNQPQHF	TRBV15	.	TRBJ1-5	.
TGTGCCAGCAGTTCTTACCCCACGGGGTCCAATTCACCCCTCCACTTT	CASSSYPTGSNSPLHF	TRBV6-5	.	TRBJ1-6	.
TGTGCCAGCAGCCGAGTGAGCTCTGGAAACACCATATATTTT	CASSRVSSGNTIYF	TRBV7-8	.	TRBJ1-3	.
TGTGCCTGGACTATTTCGCGGGGGCGAGCCGGGGAGCTGTTTTTT	CAWTISRGRAGELFF	TRBV30	.	TRBJ2-2	.